This T cell receptor (beta chain) was identified in a study of blood T cell repertoires in COVID-19. Study context: The United States, Italy and Spain were the sources of the acute and convalescent COVID-19 samples. T cells, B-cell-depleted T cells, or PBMCs supplied cDNA or gDNA.

The CDR3 has 13 amino acids. Per germline, CDR1 SGHTA and CDR2 FQGTGA. The V gene end was trimmed by 5 bases and the J gene end by 4 bases; junction bases not matched to a gene: 2. In the authors' methods: Using reference gene primer amplification, nucleated cell counts were estimated. Only in-frame clones appear in the TCRdb table, and some are missing; sequencing was by immunoSEQ multiplex PCR. That table gives V, J and clone size, and the DNA gave D and trimming. Here the sample spans 150,000 to 200,000 clones, 85% being singletons. Enrolled during active infection, Seattle patients were then followed longitudinally.

The sequencing input was peripheral blood. The receptor was derived from a woman of 80 years or more with COVID-19, enrolled during active disease. The gene calls are TRBV7-3 and TRBJ2-1, with 7 nucleotides matching TRBD2. CDR3 DNA: TGTGCCAGCAGCCTAGCGGAATACAATGAGCAGTTCTTC. This gives the protein CASSLAEYNEQFF.